This TCR beta chain originates from a study of T cell repertoires in cytomegalovirus infection (dated by TCRdb to between 2019 and 2020). A note on the overall study: The HLA type of each donor mattered for the analysis, because public TCR beta signatures pointed to carriage of CMV infection along with the matching HLA type.

The sequencer listed for this sample is Illumina HiSeq 1500. TCRdb ran its own pipeline on the public reads, namely fastp trimming at Q25 and MiXCR clone calling, and kept in-frame beta chains. Here each entry gathers all rows of one CDR3 protein and keeps the most common genes and DNA. Here the sample has about 260,000 distinct CDR3 sequences; roughly an eighth occur a single time. Roughly 8.7% of the sample lies in the top ten. Concerning this clonotype itself: The clone's antigen remains unknown. Base qualities are not recorded, but no much larger clone differs from it by a single base.

CDR1 is given as MNHGY and CDR2 as SAAAGT, both from the germline V gene. The CDR3 sequence holds 18 residues, the cysteine and phenylalanine included. This entry keeps only the CDR3 DNA: 54 bases, framed from base 1. At the junction V is shortened by 10 bases and J by 4 bases, with 28 bases in between. The investigation overall reported the following: Cumulative frequency of public TCR beta family members discriminated carriers of CMV infection plus the relevant HLA type in this cohort and an independent roughly 350-donor cohort. The ex vivo response was dominated by HLA-C-restricted CMV-specific TCR beta clonotypes, and the single most frequent clonotype in two of eight donors was supplied by these HLA-C-restricted clonotypes.

The V gene is TRBV6-8 and the J gene is TRBJ2-2; D gene: possibly TRBD1, on 6 matching bases. The sample consisted of PBMCs. The receptor was derived from a human donor in good health (CMV status not recorded). Some clones in this sample may be carry-over from other donors' samples. In nucleotides, the sequence is TGTGCCACCAAATCCCGGAACAGGGCTTCTTTACTCACCGGGGAGCTGTTTTTT. Translated, it gives CATKSRNRASLLTGELFF.